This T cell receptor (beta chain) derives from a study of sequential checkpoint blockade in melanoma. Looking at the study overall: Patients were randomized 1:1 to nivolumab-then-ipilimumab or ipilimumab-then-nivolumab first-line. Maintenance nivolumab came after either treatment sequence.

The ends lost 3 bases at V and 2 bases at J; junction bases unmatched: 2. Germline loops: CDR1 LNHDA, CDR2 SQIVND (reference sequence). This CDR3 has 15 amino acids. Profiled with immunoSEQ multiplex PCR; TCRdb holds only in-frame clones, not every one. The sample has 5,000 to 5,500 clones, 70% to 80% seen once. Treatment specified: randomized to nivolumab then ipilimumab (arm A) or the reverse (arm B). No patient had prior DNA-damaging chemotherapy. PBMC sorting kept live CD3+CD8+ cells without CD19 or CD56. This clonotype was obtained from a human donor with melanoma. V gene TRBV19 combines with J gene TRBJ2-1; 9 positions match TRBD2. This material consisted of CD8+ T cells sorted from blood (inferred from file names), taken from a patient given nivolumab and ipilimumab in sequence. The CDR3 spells CASSMAGGTYNEQFF. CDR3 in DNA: TGTGCCAGTAGTATGGCGGGGGGGACCTACAATGAGCAGTTCTTC.